This entry describes one T cell receptor beta chain. It lacks a known antigen. No much larger clonotype is one base removed from it; base qualities were not supplied. The entry originates in a study of beta chain features in type 1 diabetes listed by TCRdb under 2018. Turning to the overall study: Mean age, gender distribution, total cell number and subset yield did not differ between patients and healthy donors. A total of 90 million to 120 million sorted cells were examined across all samples, and a strong correlation was observed between cell number per subset and RNA yield. Whereas all 28 donors provided naive and central memory subsets, regulatory and stem cell-like memory subsets were isolated from just 8 patients and roughly eight healthy donors. The study compared TCRB repertoires of sorted circulating CD4+ T cell subsets between recently diagnosed type 1 diabetes patients and matched healthy donors.

The High Capacity cDNA Reverse Transcription Kit was used to reverse transcribe all of the isolated RNA, meaning that expressed TCRB transcripts were what got sequenced. Naive, central memory and regulatory T cell samples underwent deep immunoSEQ sequencing, averaging around 3.6 million total reads per sample. Sorted cells were lysed in RLT buffer, and RNA was extracted using DNase-treated RNeasy Micro or Mini kits according to cell number. Each cell subset was processed on its own to prevent cross-contamination, while patient and healthy donor samples were processed together. The immunoSEQ multiplex PCR was used to amplify TCRB sequences from cDNA, yielding 87-bp fragments that span the CDR3 region. Sequencing of the amplicons was done on the Illumina HiSeq platform. The authors' analysis ran thus. Synthetic template baselines were used to correct PCR bias computationally, reads within Hamming distance 2 were collapsed, and singletons that could not be merged were discarded. By aligning reads against IMGT, V, D and J genes, CDR3 length, and insertions or deletions at six rearrangement sites were assigned. Clonotype counts were normalized to sorted cell number within each subset before computing true diversity and Gini coefficients with the tcR R package. Repertoire sharing was quantified using the overlap coefficient calculated on TCRB nucleotide sequences. Out-of-frame TCRB sequences from naive cells were analyzed to stand in for the pre-selection repertoire. TCRdb holds this immuneACCESS table with in-frame rearrangements only. Some clones are missing; in checked studies, unresolved V genes explain under half, and the rest has no known cause. Clonal size and the V and J genes are those of that table, whereas D and trimming came from the DNA. Counted in this sample were under 400,000 clones; over 9.5% of them appeared once. 0.017% of the sample rests with the top ten.

The full study reports these points: Naive, central memory and regulatory TCRB repertoires appeared to be more similar among patients than among healthy donors. Because the HLA sub-analyses included only small numbers of individuals, any influence of HLA type on TCRB rearrangement was left unresolved. Because cDNA was sequenced instead of genomic DNA, highly expressing activated cells could be over-represented, though the groups showed no difference in activation or CD3 levels. Patients with type 1 diabetes made fewer insertions and deleted more nucleotides at VDJ recombination sites, implying thymic rearrangement abnormalities. Shorter templates might have been favored by PCR, but patient and control samples were amplified and corrected together, so both groups would have been affected equally by any skew. In all four CD4+ subsets, TCRB CDR3 length was moderately but significantly shorter in type 1 diabetes patients.

A single peripheral blood draw of approximately 110 mL on average was collected from each donor into heparinised tubes. A BD FACSAria II was used to sort naive, central memory, regulatory and stem cell-like memory CD4+ T cells with a panel that included CD45RO, CCR7, CD25, CD127, CD95 and CD27. All sorted populations exceeded 95% purity. PBMCs were isolated immediately by Lymphoprep density gradient centrifugation and stained directly without culture. Samples were stained and sorted in pairs, with one healthy donor and one patient per experiment, so that batch effects were minimized. The CDR3 measures 14 amino acids from cysteine to phenylalanine. The kept DNA is CDR3 alone, 42 bases in frame from the first base. V is shortened by 6 bases, J by 1 base, and the region joining them spans 12 bases. CDR1 is given as MDHEN and CDR2 as SYDVKM, both from the germline V gene.

The clonotype was recovered from a man aged 18 to 29 in good health. The sequencing sample was made of naive CD4+ T cells from blood. The sample's cell subset or site label is to be understood as: true naive CD4+ T cells. Here the chain combines TRBV28 and TRBJ1-1, with the D gene not clear enough to name. At the DNA level, the sequence is TGTGCCAGCAGGAATGGACGGGAGAACACTGAAGCTTTCTTT. Protein translation: CASRNGRENTEAFF.